This TCR beta chain was captured by sequencing in a study of T cell responses to AZD1222 COVID-19 vaccine. Findings and caveats of the study: It should be noted that donors were predominantly white British and more often female, and clonal diversity was possibly underestimated. Unmutated regions of variants are reportedly targeted by nearly half of spike-specific TCRs. AZD1222 recipients seropositive at baseline numbered only six or seven.

A note on this clone: What it binds is not known.

Between the trimmed V and J ends, which lost 5 bases and 10 bases, there was a span of 6 bases. Germline CDR1 MDHEN, CDR2 SYDVKM. This CDR3 spans 10 amino acids. The method was immunoSEQ multiplex PCR; TCRdb's version includes in-frame clones alone and lacks a portion of them. Here the sample spans 65,000 to 80,000 clones, around 90% being singletons. The material was peripheral blood, obtained 28 days after the second dose of the MenACWY control vaccine. V usage is TRBV28 and J usage is TRBJ2-1; D is unclear. The clonotype was recovered from an adult who received the MenACWY meningococcal vaccine as a control. The CDR3 nucleotides are TGTGCCAGCAGTGGGGAAGAGCAGTTCTTC. Its protein is CASSGEEQFF.